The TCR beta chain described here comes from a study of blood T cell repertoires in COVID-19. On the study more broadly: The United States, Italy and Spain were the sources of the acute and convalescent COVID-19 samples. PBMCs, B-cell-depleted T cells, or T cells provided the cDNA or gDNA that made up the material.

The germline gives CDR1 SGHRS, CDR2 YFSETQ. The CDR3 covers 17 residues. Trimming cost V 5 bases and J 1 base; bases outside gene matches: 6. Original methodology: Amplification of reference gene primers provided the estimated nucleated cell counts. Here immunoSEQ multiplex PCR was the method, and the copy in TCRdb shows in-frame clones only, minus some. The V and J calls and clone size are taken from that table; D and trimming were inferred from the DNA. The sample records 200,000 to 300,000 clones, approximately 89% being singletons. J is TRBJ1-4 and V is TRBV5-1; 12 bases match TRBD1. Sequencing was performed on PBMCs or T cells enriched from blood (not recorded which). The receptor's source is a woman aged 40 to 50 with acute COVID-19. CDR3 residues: CASRHGTGGGTNEKLFF. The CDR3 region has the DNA TGCGCCAGCAGGCATGGGACAGGGGGCGGAACTAATGAAAAACTGTTTTTT.